These 14 T cell receptor beta chains share one sample of origin, sequenced in a study of blood T cell repertoires in COVID-19. Profiling relied on immunoSEQ multiplex PCR, and the TCRdb table lists in-frame clones only, not all of them. The table includes approximately 400,000 clones, roughly nine tenths detected once. The specimen was peripheral blood. The receptor set was obtained from a man aged 40-55 years with acute or convalescent COVID-19.

The rearrangement uses TRBV7-8 and TRBJ2-5, with D possibly being TRBD2 (6 bases). This CDR3 contains 14 residues. The V end lost 7 bases, the J end lost 5 bases, and 17 bases lay between the germline ends. Germline V gene lookup returns CDR1 SGHVS and CDR2 FQNEAQ. In DNA, the CDR3 is TGTGCCAGCACCCCCGGGGGTAACGCGGAGACCCAGTACTTC. This encodes CASTPGGNAETQYF.

The chain carries TRBV27 and TRBJ1-6; D gene ambiguous. The CDR3 runs 16 residues. Germline assignment: CDR1 MNHEY and CDR2 SMNVEV (reference sequence). The V end lost 2 bases, the J end lost 10 bases, and 18 bases lay between the germline ends. CDR3 residues: CASSLKDRAGGSPLHF. For the CDR3, the DNA is TGTGCCAGCAGTTTAAAGGACCGTGCTGGAGGGTCACCCCTCCACTTT.

This chain links TRBV4-1 with TRBJ2-2, with D maybe TRBD1 (5 bases). Germline assignment: CDR1 MGHRA and CDR2 YSYEKL. The V and J ends lost 4 bases and 0 bases respectively, with 15 bases between them. This CDR3 region has 17 residues. CDR3 bases: TGCGCCAGCAGCCCTAGAAGGACAAGCGCGAACACCGGGGAGCTGTTTTTT. The encoded protein is CASSPRRTSANTGELFF.

The rearrangement links TRBV9 to TRBJ1-3; possibly TRBD1 for D (5 bases). Germline CDR1 and CDR2: SGDLS and YYNGEE. V lost 4 bases, J lost 3 bases, and 11 bases lay in between. CDR3 size: 14 residues. The CDR3: CASSPAGGGNTIYF. In nucleotides, the CDR3 is TGTGCCAGCAGCCCAGCGGGGGGTGGAAACACCATATATTTT.

The V and J genes are TRBV6-5 and TRBJ2-7; TRBD2 matches at 7 bases. The ends lost 7 bases at V and 4 bases at J; junction bases unmatched: 7. Germline CDR1 is MNHEY and CDR2 is SVGAGI. The CDR3 is 13 residues long. This CDR3 is CASIREGIYEQYF. Here the CDR3 DNA reads TGTGCCAGCATAAGGGAGGGGATTTACGAGCAGTACTTC.

Details on this clone: This sample also contains other DNA sequences that code for the same CDR3. The chain is built from TRBV20-1 and TRBJ2-7, with TRBD1 matching 9 bases. Trimming took 5 bases from V and 6 from J; bases not matched to a gene: 2. Germline V lookup: CDR1 DFQATT, CDR2 SNEGSKA (reference sequence). The CDR3 runs 11 residues. The DNA of the CDR3 is TGCAGTGCTGGACAGGGGAGCGAGCAGTACTTC. It codes for CSAGQGSEQYF.

This chain links TRBV27 with TRBJ1-6, with 7 bases matching TRBD1. Germline V gives CDR1 MNHEY, CDR2 SMNVEV (reference sequence). V trimming: 5 bases; J trimming: 10 bases; junction bases outside the gene matches: 23. The CDR3 runs 19 residues. CDR3 in DNA: TGTGCCAGCAGTCTAAACCGTTGGTCGGACAGGCGGGGTGGCTCACCCCTCCACTTT. Translation: CASSLNRWSDRRGGSPLHF.

The genes are TRBV7-9 and TRBJ1-1; 8 positions agree with TRBD1. Germline V gene data show CDR1 as SEHNR and CDR2 as FQNEAQ (reference sequence). The length of the CDR3 is 14 residues. V trimming: 5 bases; J trimming: 1 base; junction bases outside the gene matches: 3. This CDR3 reads CASSIGQGNTEAFF. CDR3 nucleotides: TGTGCCAGCAGCATCGGACAGGGGAACACTGAAGCTTTCTTT.

The chain has TRBV4-2 and TRBJ2-7; 10 bases agree with TRBD1. In germline, CDR1 is LGHNA, CDR2 YNFKEQ. This CDR3 has 15 residues. Trimming cost V 0 bases and J 7 bases; bases outside gene matches: 6. The CDR3 coding sequence is TGTGCCAGCAGCCAAGATGGGGACAGGGGTAGGGAGCAGTACTTC. The encoded protein is CASSQDGDRGREQYF.

This chain joins TRBV13 and TRBJ2-7; 7 bases line up with TRBD1. Germline CDR1 PRHDT, CDR2 FYEKMQ (reference sequence). This CDR3 is 17 amino acids long. J gave up 2 bases and V 0 bases, and 10 bases lay outside the gene matches. The DNA of the CDR3 is TGTGCCAGCAGCTTAGGAAGACAGGGTGCGGAGGCCTACGAGCAGTACTTC. This gives the protein CASSLGRQGAEAYEQYF.

The chain couples TRBV5-1 to TRBJ2-7; possible D gene TRBD1, 6 bases. Per germline, CDR1 SGHRS and CDR2 YFSETQ. V shed 1 base and J shed 0 bases, with 17 bases lying between them. This CDR3 comprises 17 residues. The CDR3 bases are TGCGCCAGCAGCTTGATGGGGTTGAGGACAGCCTCCTACGAGCAGTACTTC. This encodes CASSLMGLRTASYEQYF.

The rearrangement links TRBV28 to TRBJ2-3; tentative D call: TRBD2 (5 bases). Germline CDR1 reads MDHEN; CDR2 reads SYDVKM. The CDR3 loop spans 16 amino acids. V gave up 0 bases and J gave up 6 bases, with 16 bases separating them. In DNA, the CDR3 is TGTGCCAGCAGTTTATGGTGGAGGAGCAGGTTGGATACGCAGTATTTT. Translating it yields CASSLWWRSRLDTQYF.

This chain connects TRBV19 to TRBJ1-2; D might be TRBD1 (6 bases). The ends were cut back, 6 bases at V and 4 bases at J, with 15 bases in the middle. The V gene's germline CDR1 is LNHDA and CDR2 SQIVND (reference sequence). The CDR3 sequence is 14 residues long. CDR3 in DNA: TGTGCCAGTAGCCAGGGGATAGGACTCTATGGCTACACCTTC. It is translated as CASSQGIGLYGYTF.

V usage is TRBV18 and J usage is TRBJ2-5, with D maybe TRBD2 (5 bases). Looked up from germline, CDR1 is KGHSH and CDR2 is LQKENI. CDR3 size: 15 residues. The V gene lost 4 bases and the J gene lost 1 base, with 13 bases spanning the gap. The CDR3 protein is CASSRQDSIQETQYF. In DNA form, the CDR3 reads TGTGCCAGCTCACGGCAGGACTCGATCCAAGAGACCCAGTACTTC.